These T cell receptor beta chains were read from a single sample in a study of T-cell reconstitution after alpha-beta-depleted transplantation in children. TCRdb passed the PCR reads through MiXCR, listing each CDR3 protein once. Among about 210,000 distinct CDR3 sequences listed, approximately 19% were seen once. The sample was PBMCs, mostly from graft donor cells, taken 360 days after TCRalphabeta/CD19-depleted stem cell transplant. These receptors originate from a male patient aged 2 to 10 who had a stem cell transplant for acute lymphoblastic leukemia, so the T cells may come from the graft donor. Both conserved end residues are part of each CDR3. The D gene is left open where the match is weak.

v_call	d_call	j_call	cdr3_aa
TRBV21-1	-	TRBJ2-2	CASIQKGQGNTGELFF
TRBV4-3	-	TRBJ2-3	CASSPSNTDTQYF
TRBV12-3/TRBV12-4	TRBD1	TRBJ2-5	CASSFGQGRETQYF
TRBV5-1	TRBD1	TRBJ2-6	CASSPGTGGHSGANVLTF
TRBV11-1	TRBD1	TRBJ2-5	CASSEGQLIQETQYF
TRBV5-1	TRBD2	TRBJ2-3	CASSSAGGRSDTQYF
TRBV6-2/TRBV6-3	-	TRBJ2-1	CASRSRVVEQFF
TRBV10-2	TRBD1	TRBJ1-1	CASRDRGGTEAFF
TRBV5-4	TRBD2	TRBJ2-5	CASSLGLAGAPIVDQYF
TRBV4-1	-	TRBJ1-4	CASSPLGPFFNEKLFF
TRBV29-1	TRBD2	TRBJ2-2	CSVGVIAGGSTGELFF
TRBV10-2	-	TRBJ1-2	CASSEAQGYHYGYTF
TRBV12-3/TRBV12-4	-	TRBJ2-1	CASSFRAAYNEQFF
TRBV20-1	TRBD2	TRBJ2-2	CSASPSGGTGELFF
TRBV20-1	TRBD2	TRBJ2-7	CSARGGSGGTREQYF
TRBV5-1	TRBD2	TRBJ2-1	CASSARGLAGGQWDEQFF
TRBV3-1	-	TRBJ2-7	CASSQDQVSSYEQYF
TRBV6-1	TRBD2	TRBJ2-1	CASSLGAGETSGNEQFF
TRBV25-1	TRBD1	TRBJ1-4	CASSEWGTAQSNEKLFF
TRBV5-6	-	TRBJ1-4	CASSSIHGGSNEKLFF
TRBV11-2	-	TRBJ2-3	CASSLDRPDTQYF
TRBV5-1	-	TRBJ2-3	CASSLAGKTSTDTQYF
TRBV16	-	TRBJ1-3	CASSQSGTTGNTIYF
TRBV18	TRBD2	TRBJ2-3	CASSPTSERLAGVYTQYF
TRBV20-1	TRBD1	TRBJ2-7	CSARDPPGQGKMGEQYF
TRBV20-1	-	TRBJ2-1	CSARVQGDFYNEQFF
TRBV9	-	TRBJ2-2	CASSVGTKETGELFF
TRBV28	TRBD1	TRBJ2-2	CASRVWTGVNANTGELFF
TRBV5-1	-	TRBJ2-5	CASSPEGALETQYF
TRBV7-2	-	TRBJ2-3	CASSLVPTTRTDTQYF
TRBV4-3	-	TRBJ2-1	CASSQERTARNEQFF
TRBV20-1	-	TRBJ2-2	CSARGSPNTGELFF
TRBV5-5	-	TRBJ2-3	CASSLSIPSADTQYF
TRBV4-3	-	TRBJ1-1	CASSQDAKRGANTEAFF
TRBV10-3	TRBD1	TRBJ2-7	CAINRQGWTYEQYF
TRBV6-5	-	TRBJ2-2	CASSPTREELFF
TRBV18	-	TRBJ2-2	CASSEQGHLPGELFF
TRBV29-1	-	TRBJ1-2	CSVDPEGAIGGYTF
TRBV20-1	TRBD1	TRBJ1-1	CSAAGQGNTEAFF
TRBV5-1	TRBD1	TRBJ1-5	CASSPTGNDNQPQHF
TRBV28	-	TRBJ1-2	CASSLSGNNYGYTF
TRBV7-7	-	TRBJ2-1	CASSSSLLDYNEQFF
TRBV2	-	TRBJ2-7	CASLPSSYEQYF
TRBV15	-	TRBJ1-1	CATSSGVGEAFF
TRBV7-9	TRBD1	TRBJ2-7	CASSLGQGFYEQYF
TRBV3-1	TRBD1	TRBJ1-1	CASREAGQMNTEAFF
TRBV6-5	-	TRBJ2-1	CASRYTGSRYNEQFF
TRBV5-1	-	TRBJ2-3	CASSLSGVGWTDTQYF
TRBV7-8	TRBD2	TRBJ2-3	CASSLGPSGAKDTQYF
TRBV27	-	TRBJ2-7	CASSRCGAGLSYEQYF
TRBV5-6	-	TRBJ2-5	CASSSMDQLYF
TRBV7-2	TRBD1	TRBJ2-7	CASSRPTGSEQYF
TRBV20-1	-	TRBJ2-7	CSARDFGGGEQYF
TRBV20-1	TRBD1	TRBJ1-6	CSAINPGQGGDSPLHF
TRBV27	-	TRBJ1-1	CASSPRLTMNTEAFF
TRBV12-3/TRBV12-4	-	TRBJ1-1	CASSLAGDTEAFF
TRBV20-1	-	TRBJ2-5	CSALGQAQETQYF
TRBV20-1	TRBD1	TRBJ1-1	CRVTGGPEAFF